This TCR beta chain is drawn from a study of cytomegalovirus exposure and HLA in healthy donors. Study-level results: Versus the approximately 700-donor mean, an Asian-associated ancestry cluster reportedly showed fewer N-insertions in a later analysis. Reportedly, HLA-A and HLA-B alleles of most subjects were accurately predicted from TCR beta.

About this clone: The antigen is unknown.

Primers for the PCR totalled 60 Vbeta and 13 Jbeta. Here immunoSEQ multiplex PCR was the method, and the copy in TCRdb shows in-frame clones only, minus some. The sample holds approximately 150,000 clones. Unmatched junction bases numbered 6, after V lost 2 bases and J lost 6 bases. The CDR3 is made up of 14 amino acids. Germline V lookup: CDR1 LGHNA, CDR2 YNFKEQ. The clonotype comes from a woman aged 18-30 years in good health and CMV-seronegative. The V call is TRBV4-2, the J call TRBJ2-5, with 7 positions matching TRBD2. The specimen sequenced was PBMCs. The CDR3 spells CASSQRGGRKTQYF. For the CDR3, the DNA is TGTGCCAGCAGCCAACGGGGAGGGCGGAAGACCCAGTACTTC.